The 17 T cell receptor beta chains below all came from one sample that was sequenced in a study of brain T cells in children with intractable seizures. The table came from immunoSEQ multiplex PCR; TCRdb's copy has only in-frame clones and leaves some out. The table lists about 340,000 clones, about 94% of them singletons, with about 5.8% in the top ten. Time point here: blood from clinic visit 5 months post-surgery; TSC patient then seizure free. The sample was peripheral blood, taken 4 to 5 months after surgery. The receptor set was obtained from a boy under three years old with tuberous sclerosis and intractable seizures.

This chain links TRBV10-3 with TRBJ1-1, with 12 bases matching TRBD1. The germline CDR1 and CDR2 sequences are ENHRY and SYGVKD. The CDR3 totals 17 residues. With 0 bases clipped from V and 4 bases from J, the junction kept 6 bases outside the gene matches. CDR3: CAISESGTGGGGTEAFF. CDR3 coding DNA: TGTGCCATCAGTGAGTCCGGGACAGGGGGCGGTGGCACTGAAGCTTTCTTT.

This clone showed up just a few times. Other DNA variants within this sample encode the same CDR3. CDR3 coding DNA: TGTGCCACCAGTGATGGGGGGGGAGAGACCCAGTACTTC. This codes for CATSDGGGETQYF. The V gene is TRBV24-1, the J gene TRBJ2-5; TRBD2 agrees at 7 bases. V gave up 3 bases and J gave up 4 bases; unmatched junction bases: 1. Germline V lookup: CDR1 KGHDR, CDR2 SFDVKD. The CDR3 is 13 residues long.

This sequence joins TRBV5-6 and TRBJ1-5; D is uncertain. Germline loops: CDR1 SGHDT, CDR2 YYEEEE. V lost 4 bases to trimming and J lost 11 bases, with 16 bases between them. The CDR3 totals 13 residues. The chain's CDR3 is CASSTGRLPAQHF. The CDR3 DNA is TGTGCCAGCAGCACGGGCAGGCTCCCAGCCCAGCATTTT.

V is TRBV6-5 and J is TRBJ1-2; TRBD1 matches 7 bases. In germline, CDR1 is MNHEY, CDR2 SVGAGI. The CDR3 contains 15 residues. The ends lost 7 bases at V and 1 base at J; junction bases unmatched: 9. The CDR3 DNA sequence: TGTGCCAGCACCGGGACAGCCAACGATAACTATGGCTACACCTTC. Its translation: CASTGTANDNYGYTF.

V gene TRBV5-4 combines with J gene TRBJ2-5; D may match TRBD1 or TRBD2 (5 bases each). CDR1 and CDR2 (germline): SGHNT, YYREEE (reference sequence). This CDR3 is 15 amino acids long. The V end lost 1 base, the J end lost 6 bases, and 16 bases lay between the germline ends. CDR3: CASSLSGTTWQTQYF. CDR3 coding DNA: TGTGCCAGCAGCTTGTCAGGGACCACATGGCAGACCCAGTACTTC.

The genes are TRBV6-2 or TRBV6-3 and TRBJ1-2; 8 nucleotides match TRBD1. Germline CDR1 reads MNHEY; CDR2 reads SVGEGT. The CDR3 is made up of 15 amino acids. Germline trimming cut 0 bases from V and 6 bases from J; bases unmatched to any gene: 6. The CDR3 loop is CASSYSRQGANGYTF. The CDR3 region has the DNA TGTGCCAGCAGTTACTCTCGGCAGGGGGCGAATGGCTACACCTTC.

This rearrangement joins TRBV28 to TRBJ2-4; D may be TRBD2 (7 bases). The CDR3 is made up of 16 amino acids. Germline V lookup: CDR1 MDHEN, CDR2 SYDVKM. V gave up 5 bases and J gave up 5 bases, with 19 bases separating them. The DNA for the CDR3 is TGTGCCAGCAGTCCCTACAGGGCGGGGGCTCAAAACATTCAGTACTTC. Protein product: CASSPYRAGAQNIQYF.

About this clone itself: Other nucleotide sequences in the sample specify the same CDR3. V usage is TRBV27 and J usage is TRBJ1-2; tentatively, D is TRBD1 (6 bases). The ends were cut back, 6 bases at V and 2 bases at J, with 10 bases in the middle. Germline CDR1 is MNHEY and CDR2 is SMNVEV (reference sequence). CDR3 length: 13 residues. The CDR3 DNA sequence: TGTGCCAGCAGGCCCACAGGGAACTATGGCTACACCTTC. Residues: CASRPTGNYGYTF.

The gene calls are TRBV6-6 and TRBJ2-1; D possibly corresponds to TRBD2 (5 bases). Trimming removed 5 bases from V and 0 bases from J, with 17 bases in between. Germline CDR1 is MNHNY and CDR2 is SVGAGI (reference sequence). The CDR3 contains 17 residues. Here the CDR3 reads CASSRPWEGGSYNEQFF. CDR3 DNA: TGTGCCAGCAGTCGCCCTTGGGAAGGAGGCTCCTACAATGAGCAGTTCTTC.

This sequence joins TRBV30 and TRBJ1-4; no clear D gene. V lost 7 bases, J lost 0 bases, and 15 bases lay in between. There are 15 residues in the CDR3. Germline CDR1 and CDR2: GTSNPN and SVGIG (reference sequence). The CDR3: CAYYPVHTTNEKLFF. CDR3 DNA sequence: TGTGCCTACTACCCTGTCCACACAACTAATGAAAAACTGTTTTTT.

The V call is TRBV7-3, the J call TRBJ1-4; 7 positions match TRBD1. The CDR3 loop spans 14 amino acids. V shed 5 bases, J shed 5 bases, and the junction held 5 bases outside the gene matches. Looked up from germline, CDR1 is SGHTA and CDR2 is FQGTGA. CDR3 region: CASSVDRDNEKLFF. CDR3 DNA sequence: TGTGCCAGCAGCGTAGACAGGGACAATGAAAAACTGTTTTTT. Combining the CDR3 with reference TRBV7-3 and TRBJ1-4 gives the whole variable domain GAGVSQTPSNKVTEKGKYVELRCDPISGHTALYWYRQSLGQGPEFLIYFQGTGAADDSGLPNDRFFAVRPEGSVSTLKIQRTERGDSAVYLCASSVDRDNEKLFFGSGTQLSVL.

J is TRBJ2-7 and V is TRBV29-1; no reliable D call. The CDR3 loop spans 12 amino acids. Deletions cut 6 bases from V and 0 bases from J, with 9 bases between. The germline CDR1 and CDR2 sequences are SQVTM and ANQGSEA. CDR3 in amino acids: CSVDDSSYEQYF. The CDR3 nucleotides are TGCAGCGTCGATGATTCCTCCTACGAGCAGTACTTC.

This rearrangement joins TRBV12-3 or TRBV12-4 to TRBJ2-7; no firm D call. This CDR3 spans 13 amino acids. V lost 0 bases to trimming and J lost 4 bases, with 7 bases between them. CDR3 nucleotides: TGTGCCAGCAGTTTAGCCAGCTGGTACGAGCAGTACTTC. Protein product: CASSLASWYEQYF.

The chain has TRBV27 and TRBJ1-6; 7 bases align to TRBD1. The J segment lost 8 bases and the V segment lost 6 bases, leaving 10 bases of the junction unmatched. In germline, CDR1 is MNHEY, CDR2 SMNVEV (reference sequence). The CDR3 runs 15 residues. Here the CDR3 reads CASRRDSFLYSPLHF. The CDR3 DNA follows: TGTGCCAGCAGGAGGGACAGCTTCTTGTATTCACCCCTCCACTTT.

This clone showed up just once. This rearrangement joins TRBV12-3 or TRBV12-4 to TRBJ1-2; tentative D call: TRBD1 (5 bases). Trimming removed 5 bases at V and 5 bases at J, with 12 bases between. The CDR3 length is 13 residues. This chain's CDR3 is CASSPPGGYGYTF. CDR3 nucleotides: TGTGCCAGCAGTCCCCCCGGGGGGTATGGCTACACCTTC.

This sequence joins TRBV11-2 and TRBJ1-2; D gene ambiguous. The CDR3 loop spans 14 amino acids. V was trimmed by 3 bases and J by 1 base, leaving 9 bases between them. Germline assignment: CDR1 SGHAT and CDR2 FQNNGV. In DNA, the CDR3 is TGTGCCAGCAGCTTCGGACGGAATAACTATGGCTACACCTTC. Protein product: CASSFGRNNYGYTF.

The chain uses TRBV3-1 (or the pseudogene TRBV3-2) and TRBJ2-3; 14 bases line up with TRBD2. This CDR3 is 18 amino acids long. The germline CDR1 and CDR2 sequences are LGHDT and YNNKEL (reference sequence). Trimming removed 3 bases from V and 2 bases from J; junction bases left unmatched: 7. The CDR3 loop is CASSQTSGGALSTDTQYF. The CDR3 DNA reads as TGTGCCAGCAGCCAGACTAGCGGGGGGGCTCTCTCCACAGATACGCAGTATTTT.